This T cell receptor beta chain was retrieved from a study of blood T cells in healthy people across ages. PCR was performed a second time for about 7 to 12 cycles using a sample-barcoded 5' primer and a J-beta primer mix. Template switching added a 12-random-nucleotide identifier to every cDNA molecule. TCRdb passed the 5' RACE reads through MiXCR, listing each CDR3 protein once. The profile shows around 1.7 million distinct CDR3 sequences, approximately 28% of them singletons. Per the germline V gene, CDR1 is SGHAT and CDR2 is FQNNGV. Between the trimmed V and J ends, which lost 5 bases and 2 bases, there was a span of 18 bases. This CDR3 comprises 16 residues.

The chain combines TRBV11-2 with TRBJ1-2; a weak D match, TRBD1 (5 bases). The sequence was obtained from a woman in her 30s in good health. Material for sequencing was blood. The CDR3 loop is CASSPVRRDLNYGYTF. CDR3 DNA: TGTGCCAGCAGCCCGGTACGCCGGGACCTCAACTATGGCTACACCTTC.